Included here is one T cell receptor (beta chain) sequence, with context. The antigen remains unidentified. This specimen belongs to a study of cytomegalovirus exposure and HLA in healthy donors. Study as a whole: Unique TCRs numbering about 85 million, obtained from HLA-typed donors, made up an early data release. Study-level results: The study put 150 or so TCR beta chains on its list as cytomegalovirus-associated. TCR beta sequences numbering under 20,000 were associated with HLA alleles at 0.05 false discovery rate in a later analysis. When analyzed later, the rates of TCR association showed variation by HLA locus, with DRB1 the most and HLA-C the fewest.

The V and J ends lost 7 bases and 7 bases respectively, with 8 bases between them. CDR1 is SNHLY, CDR2 FYNNEI, per germline. The CDR3 length is 12 residues. Amplification used 60 Vbeta primers and 13 Jbeta primers. Clones were read by immunoSEQ multiplex PCR, and TCRdb kept only the in-frame ones, dropping some. The sample includes roughly 170,000 clones, roughly 70% seen only once; the top ten take approximately 1.5%. The receptor was isolated from a girl aged 5-17 years in good health and CMV-seronegative. Sequenced input: PBMCs. The gene calls are TRBV2 and TRBJ1-6; D unresolved. CDR3 DNA: TGTGCCAGCAACAGTAACAATTCACCCCTCCACTTT. It codes for CASNSNNSPLHF. The variable domain in full, with the rest retrieved from reference TRBV2 and TRBJ1-6, is EPEVTQTPSHQVTQMGQEVILRCVPISNHLYFYWYRQILGQKVEFLVSFYNNEISEKSEIFDDQFSVERPDGSNFTLKIRSTKLEDSAMYFCASNSNNSPLHFGNGTRLTVT.